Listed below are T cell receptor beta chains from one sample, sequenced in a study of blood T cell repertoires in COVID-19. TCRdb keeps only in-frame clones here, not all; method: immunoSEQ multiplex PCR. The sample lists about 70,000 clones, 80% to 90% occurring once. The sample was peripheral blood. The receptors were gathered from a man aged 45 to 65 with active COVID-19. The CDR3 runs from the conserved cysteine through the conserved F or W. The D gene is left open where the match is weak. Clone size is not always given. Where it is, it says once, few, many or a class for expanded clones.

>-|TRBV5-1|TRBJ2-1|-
CASSNDSEPYNEQFF
TGCGCCAGCAGCAACGACAGTGAGCCCTACAATGAGCAGTTCTTC
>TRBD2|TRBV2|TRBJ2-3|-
CASTPLRLAGNLAFVHTQYF
TGTGCCAGCACCCCCCTTAGGCTAGCGGGAAACTTAGCGTTTGTACATACGCAGTATTTT
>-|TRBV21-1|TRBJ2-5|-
CASSKTWDREHQETQYF
TGTGCCAGCAGCAAAACCTGGGACAGGGAGCACCAAGAGACCCAGTACTTC
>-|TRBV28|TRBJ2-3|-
CASSLQDTRTDTQYF
TGTGCCAGCAGTTTGCAGGACACTCGCACAGATACGCAGTATTTT
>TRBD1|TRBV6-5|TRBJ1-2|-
CASSLRQGNGYTF
TGTGCCAGCAGCCTAAGACAGGGAAATGGCTACACCTTC
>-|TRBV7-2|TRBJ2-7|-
CASSSLGVATEQYF
TGTGCCAGCAGCTCCCTCGGGGTGGCGACGGAGCAGTACTTC
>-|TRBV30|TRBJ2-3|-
CAWNGGADTQYF
TGTGCCTGGAACGGGGGAGCAGATACGCAGTATTTT
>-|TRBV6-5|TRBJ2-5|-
CASRPEPGQETQYF
TGTGCCAGCAGACCCGAGCCTGGCCAAGAGACCCAGTACTTC
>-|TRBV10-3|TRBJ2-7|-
CAPSPYEQYF
TGTGCCCCCTCCCCCTACGAGCAGTACTTC
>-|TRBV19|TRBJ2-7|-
CASSSDSPNSYEQYF
TGTGCCAGTAGTAGCGACAGCCCAAACAGCTACGAGCAGTACTTC
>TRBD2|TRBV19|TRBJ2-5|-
CASSIRASGGLISETQYF
TGTGCCAGTAGTATAAGGGCTAGCGGGGGGTTGATTTCGGAGACCCAGTACTTC
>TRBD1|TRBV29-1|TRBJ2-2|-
CSVDITGGTGELFF
TGCAGCGTTGACATAACAGGGGGGACCGGGGAGCTGTTTTTT
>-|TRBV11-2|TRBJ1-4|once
CASSGGYNNEKLFF
TGTGCCAGCAGCGGCGGGTATAATAATGAAAAACTGTTTTTT
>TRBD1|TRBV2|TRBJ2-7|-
CASSLSRGTEANEQYF
TGTGCCAGCAGTCTTAGCAGAGGGACAGAGGCCAACGAGCAGTACTTC
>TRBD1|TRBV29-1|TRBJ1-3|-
CSVDGQGLLGNTIYF
TGCAGCGTTGACGGACAGGGATTACTTGGAAACACCATATATTTT
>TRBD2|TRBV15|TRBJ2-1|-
CATSREGSGGANEQFF
TGTGCCACCAGCAGAGAGGGAAGCGGGGGGGCGAATGAGCAGTTCTTC
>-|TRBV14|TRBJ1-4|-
CASSHLQDSNEKLFF
TGTGCCAGCAGCCACCTCCAGGATTCTAATGAAAAACTGTTTTTT
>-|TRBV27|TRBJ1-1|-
CASSPLTGAEAFF
TGTGCCAGCAGTCCTCTGACGGGGGCTGAAGCTTTCTTT
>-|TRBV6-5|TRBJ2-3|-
CASSDPSGDTQYF
TGTGCCAGTTCGGACCCCAGCGGGGATACGCAGTATTTT
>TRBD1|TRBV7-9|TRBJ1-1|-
CASRLNRGWVNTEAFF
TGTGCCAGCAGATTAAACAGGGGATGGGTGAACACTGAAGCTTTCTTT
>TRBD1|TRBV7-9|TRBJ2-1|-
CASSSIIDRVDEQFF
TGTGCCAGCAGCTCCATCATCGACAGGGTCGATGAGCAGTTCTTC
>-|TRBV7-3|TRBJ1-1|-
CASSYKGETEAFF
TGTGCCAGCAGCTATAAAGGGGAAACTGAAGCTTTCTTT
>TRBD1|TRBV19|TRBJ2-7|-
CASSISGGLGYEQYF
TGTGCCAGTAGTATCTCAGGGGGCCTAGGATACGAGCAGTACTTC
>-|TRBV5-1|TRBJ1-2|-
CASSLSLTGRNYGYTF
TGCGCCAGCAGCTTGAGCCTCACAGGGAGAAACTATGGCTACACCTTC
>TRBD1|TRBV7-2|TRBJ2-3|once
CASSSTQGADTQYF
TGTGCCAGCAGCTCAACCCAGGGGGCAGATACGCAGTATTTT